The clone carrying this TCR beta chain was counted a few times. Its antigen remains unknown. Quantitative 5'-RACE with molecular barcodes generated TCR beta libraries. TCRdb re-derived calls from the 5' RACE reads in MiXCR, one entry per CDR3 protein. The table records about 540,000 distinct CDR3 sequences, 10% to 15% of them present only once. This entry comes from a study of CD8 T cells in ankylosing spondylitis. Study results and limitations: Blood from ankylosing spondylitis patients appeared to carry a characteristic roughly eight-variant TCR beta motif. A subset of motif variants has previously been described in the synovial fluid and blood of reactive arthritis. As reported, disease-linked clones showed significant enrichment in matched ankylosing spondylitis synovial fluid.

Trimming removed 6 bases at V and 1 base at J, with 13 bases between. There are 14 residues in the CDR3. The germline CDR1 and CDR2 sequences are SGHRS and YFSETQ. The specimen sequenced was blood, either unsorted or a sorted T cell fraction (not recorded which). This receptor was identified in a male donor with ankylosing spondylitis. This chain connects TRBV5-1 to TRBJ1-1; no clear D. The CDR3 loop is CASTRLEGNTEAFF. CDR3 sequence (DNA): TGCGCCAGCACACGACTGGAAGGGAACACTGAAGCTTTCTTT.